This passage covers 24 T cell receptor beta chains from one sample sequenced in a study of OX40 agonist ivuxolimab in advanced cancers. TCRdb keeps only in-frame clones here, not all; method: immunoSEQ multiplex PCR. Among tens of thousands of clones listed, roughly 86% were seen once. Sequencing was performed on CD4+ or CD8+ T cells sorted from blood, taken in a trial of the OX40 agonist ivuxolimab. The receptor set was obtained from an adult with an advanced solid tumor such as melanoma, head and neck, liver or kidney cancer.

This clone is a singleton in its sample. The J gene is TRBJ2-1, the V gene TRBV6-1, with a weak D call TRBD1 (5 bases). The V and J ends lost 11 bases and 6 bases respectively, with 23 bases between them. CDR3 length: 15 residues. CDR1 MNHNS and CDR2 SASEGT come from the germline V gene. DNA for the CDR3: TGTGCCTCTTCAAGAACAGGTGACAGCCTCAATGAGCAGTTCTTC. It codes for CASSRTGDSLNEQFF.

About this clone itself: The sample has other DNA sequences that encode this CDR3 too. V and J are TRBV5-1 and TRBJ1-1; 10 positions agree with TRBD1. J was trimmed by 4 bases and V by 4 bases; bases with no gene match: 4. CDR1 and CDR2 (germline): SGHRS, YFSETQ. The CDR3 contains 14 residues. CDR3 amino acids: CASSAGQGGTEAFF. Here the CDR3 DNA reads TGCGCCAGCAGCGCCGGACAGGGGGGCACTGAAGCTTTCTTT.

Comment on this clone: An end of the junction differs from the germline gene, which may be a read error. This chain connects TRBV6-5 to TRBJ2-5; the D call may be TRBD1 or TRBD2 (5 bases each). The CDR3 sequence is 14 residues long. Germline loops: CDR1 MNHEY, CDR2 SVGAGI. The CDR3 protein is CASSSEGRQGTQYF. Here the CDR3 DNA reads TGTGCCAGCAGCTCAGAGGGGCGTCAAGGGACCCAGTACTTC.

The V gene is TRBV19, the J gene TRBJ2-5; D perhaps matches TRBD1 (6 bases). Trimming took off 6 bases at V and 11 bases at J, with 22 bases between the two ends. Germline V gives CDR1 LNHDA, CDR2 SQIVND (reference sequence). This CDR3 is 14 amino acids long. In nucleotides, the CDR3 is TGTGCCAGTAGCATCAGCCGGGACACCTACGGGCAGTACTTC. Translating gives CASSISRDTYGQYF.

J is TRBJ1-4 and V is TRBV14; no reliable D call. This CDR3 region has 16 residues. Germline V gene data show CDR1 as SGHDN and CDR2 as FVKESK. V was cut by 0 bases and J by 8 bases, with 16 bases left in between. CDR3 nucleotides: TGTGCCAGCAGCCAAGACATAGGGCGGACGCCGGAAAAACTGTTTTTT. Amino acids: CASSQDIGRTPEKLFF. Supplemented by reference TRBV14 and TRBJ1-4, the full variable domain reads EAGVTQFPSHSVIEKGQTVTLRCDPISGHDNLYWYRRVMGKEIKFLLHFVKESKQDESGMPNNRFLAERTGGTYSTLKVQPAELEDSGVYFCASSQDIGRTPEKLFFGSGTQLSVL.

The table lists this clone with a few counts. The chain is built from TRBV9 and TRBJ2-2; the match to TRBD2 covers 8 bases. Germline V gives CDR1 SGDLS, CDR2 YYNGEE. The ends lost 1 base at V and 3 bases at J; junction bases unmatched: 2. The CDR3 totals 15 residues. The CDR3 sequence: CASSVTSGYTGELFF. The CDR3, as DNA: TGTGCCAGCAGCGTAACTAGCGGTTACACCGGGGAGCTGTTTTTT.

This clone appeared a single time. The V call is TRBV4-3, the J call TRBJ2-3, with 7 bases fitting TRBD1. This CDR3 has 14 amino acids. J was trimmed by 3 bases and V by 5 bases; bases with no gene match: 5. Germline loops: CDR1 LGHNA, CDR2 YSLEER. This CDR3 is CASSLGGWTDTQYF. The CDR3 nucleotides are TGCGCCAGCAGCTTAGGGGGCTGGACAGATACGCAGTATTTT.

This clone has only one observation. V usage is TRBV5-6 and J usage is TRBJ1-2, with D maybe TRBD1 (6 bases). V shed 2 bases and J shed 0 bases, with 8 bases lying between them. CDR3 length: 14 amino acids. Germline V gene sequence: CDR1 SGHDT, CDR2 YYEEEE. CDR3 amino acids: CASSFQGSNYGYTF. The CDR3 region has the DNA TGTGCCAGCAGCTTTCAGGGGTCTAACTATGGCTACACCTTC.

The chain employs TRBV19 and TRBJ2-1; perhaps TRBD2 as D (6 bases). CDR1 is LNHDA, CDR2 SQIVND, per germline (reference sequence). This CDR3 spans 15 amino acids. Trimming cost V 0 bases and J 8 bases, with 14 bases left between them. The CDR3 DNA reads as TGTGCCAGTAGTATAGATCGGGACTTGCCCGATGAGCAGTTCTTC. Its protein is CASSIDRDLPDEQFF.

The chain joins TRBV5-4 to TRBJ1-4, with 8 bases lining up with TRBD1. The CDR3 sequence is 15 residues long. V gave up 4 bases and J gave up 5 bases; unmatched junction bases: 7. CDR1 and CDR2 from the germline V gene are SGHNT and YYREEE (reference sequence). CDR3 nucleotides: TGTGCCAGCAGCCCACGACAGGGGTCAAATGAAAAACTGTTTTTT. It is translated as CASSPRQGSNEKLFF.

This sequence joins TRBV5-1 and TRBJ2-1; TRBD1 matches 8 bases. Germline loops: CDR1 SGHRS, CDR2 YFSETQ. V was clipped by 4 bases and J by 5 bases; unmatched bases: 17. The CDR3 sequence is 18 residues long. The CDR3 reads CASSVVDRGSLYNNEQFF. The CDR3 DNA reads TGCGCCAGCAGCGTAGTCGACAGGGGTTCACTATACAACAATGAGCAGTTCTTC.

The J gene is TRBJ1-2, the V gene TRBV6-1; 7 bases are a match to TRBD1. Germline CDR1 is MNHNS and CDR2 is SASEGT. V trimming: 6 bases; J trimming: 12 bases; junction bases outside the gene matches: 16. This CDR3 spans 14 amino acids. The CDR3 loop is CASRAPATGPRNTF. The CDR3 DNA reads TGTGCCAGCAGGGCCCCGGCGACAGGGCCCAGGAACACCTTC.

This clone has just a few counts. For the CDR3, the DNA is TGCGCCAGCAGCTTACAGGGAAGAGGAGAAGAGACCCAGTACTTC. This codes for CASSLQGRGEETQYF. V and J are TRBV5-1 and TRBJ2-5; D might be TRBD1 (6 bases). This CDR3 is 15 amino acids long. Trimming left V 2 bases short and J 3 bases short, with 14 bases between. The germline V gene encodes CDR1 SGHRS and CDR2 YFSETQ. The complete variable domain, with remaining parts taken from reference TRBV5-1 and TRBJ2-5, reads KAGVTQTPRYLIKTRGQQVTLSCSPISGHRSVSWYQQTPGQGLQFLFEYFSETQRNKGNFPGRFSGRQFSNSRSEMNVSTLELGDSALYLCASSLQGRGEETQYFGPGTRLLVL.

This clone was counted a single time. The rearrangement links TRBV5-1 to TRBJ2-3, with D perhaps matching TRBD1 (6 bases). The ends were cut back, 3 bases at V and 0 bases at J, with 14 bases in the middle. This CDR3 is built from 16 residues. Germline V gives CDR1 SGHRS, CDR2 YFSETQ. The CDR3 here is CASSSQGRQSTDTQYF. CDR3 coding DNA: TGCGCCAGCAGCTCCCAGGGGCGGCAAAGCACAGATACGCAGTATTTT.

This chain links TRBV6-6 with TRBJ2-5; 7 bases are shared with TRBD1. This CDR3 comprises 12 residues. Germline CDR1 is MNHNY and CDR2 is SVGAGI (reference sequence). The trim removed 6 bases at V and 11 bases at J, leaving 9 bases unmatched. The CDR3 region has the DNA TGTGCCAGCAGCTGGACAGGTGTGGAGCAGTACTTC. Protein product: CASSWTGVEQYF.

V gene TRBV7-9 combines with J gene TRBJ2-1; TRBD2 agrees at 8 bases. The J segment lost 6 bases and the V segment lost 2 bases, leaving 12 bases of the junction unmatched. The germline V gene has CDR1 SEHNR and CDR2 FQNEAQ (reference sequence). The CDR3 is 17 residues long. CDR3 nucleotides: TGTGCCAGCAGCTTACGCCTAGCGGGTGGGACAACCAATGAGCAGTTCTTC. This encodes CASSLRLAGGTTNEQFF.

The chain has TRBV6-5 and TRBJ2-4; D is perhaps TRBD1 (5 bases). The germline CDR1 and CDR2 sequences are MNHEY and SVGAGI. This CDR3 is built from 15 residues. V lost 5 bases and J 0 bases, leaving 11 bases between the germline ends. CDR3 in DNA: TGTGCCAGCAGTGGGCAAGGGGTAGCCAAAAACATTCAGTACTTC. Encoded protein: CASSGQGVAKNIQYF.

CDR3 sequence (DNA): TGTGCCAGCAGCAATCCGGGACTAGATGTGAATGAGCAGTTCTTC. The encoded protein is CASSNPGLDVNEQFF. The V gene is TRBV28, the J gene TRBJ2-1; TRBD2 matches 8 bases. The length of the CDR3 is 15 residues. V was clipped by 6 bases and J by 7 bases; unmatched bases: 11. Germline loops: CDR1 MDHEN, CDR2 SYDVKM.

CDR3 in amino acids: CASSYGYSNQPQHF. DNA of the CDR3: TGTGCCAGCAGTTACGGGTATAGCAATCAGCCCCAGCATTTT. The rearrangement links TRBV2 to TRBJ1-5; unclear D gene. Germline V gene sequence: CDR1 SNHLY, CDR2 FYNNEI. V lost 5 bases and J lost 0, with 8 bases in between. This CDR3 has 14 amino acids.

This clone was seen a single time. The gene calls are TRBV5-4 and TRBJ1-2; 10 bases line up with TRBD1. The junction had 6 bases not matched to a gene; V was cut back by 3 bases and J by 4 bases. The CDR3 is 15 amino acids. Germline assignment: CDR1 SGHNT and CDR2 YYREEE (reference sequence). CDR3 sequence (DNA): TGTGCCAGCAGCTCGGCCGGGACAGGGGTCTATGGCTACACCTTC. Its translation: CASSSAGTGVYGYTF.

This clone appeared once. The same CDR3 is also encoded by other DNA sequences in this sample. This chain joins TRBV9 and TRBJ2-5, with 10 bases fitting TRBD2. This CDR3 contains 15 residues. Germline V gene lookup returns CDR1 SGDLS and CDR2 YYNGEE. J lost 1 base, V lost 3 bases, and 3 bases had no gene match. CDR3 bases: TGTGCCAGCAGCGCCAGACTAGCGGGCCAAGAGACCCAGTACTTC. This codes for CASSARLAGQETQYF.

The chain uses TRBV2 and TRBJ2-2; D gene unclear. The CDR3 sequence is 13 residues long. Germline CDR1 reads SNHLY; CDR2 reads FYNNEI. Trimming removed 4 bases at V and 5 bases at J, with 8 bases between. In nucleotides, the CDR3 is TGTGCCAGCAGTGCTACATGGACCGGGGAGCTGTTTTTT. Amino acid sequence: CASSATWTGELFF.

The J gene is TRBJ1-6, the V gene TRBV30; a possible D gene is TRBD1 (5 bases). The CDR3 sequence is 13 residues long. V gave up 2 bases and J gave up 7 bases, with 9 bases separating them. Germline values: CDR1 GTSNPN, CDR2 SVGIG (reference sequence). CDR3 DNA sequence: TGTGCCTGGAGTCTACAGGCGAATTCACCCCTCCACTTT. This codes for CAWSLQANSPLHF.

The chain links TRBV7-2 to TRBJ2-3, with unresolved D. Germline V gives CDR1 SGHTA, CDR2 FQGNSA. V shed 6 bases and J shed 3 bases, with 4 bases lying between them. The CDR3 covers 11 residues. CDR3 DNA sequence: TGTGCCAGCAGAAATACAGATACGCAGTATTTT. Amino acids: CASRNTDTQYF. The whole variable domain, remainder taken from reference TRBV7-2 and TRBJ2-3, is GAGVSQSPSNKVTEKGKDVELRCDPISGHTALYWYRQSLGQGLEFLIYFQGNSAPDKSGLPSDRFSAERTGGSVSTLTIQRTQQEDSAVYLCASRNTDTQYFGPGTRLTVL.